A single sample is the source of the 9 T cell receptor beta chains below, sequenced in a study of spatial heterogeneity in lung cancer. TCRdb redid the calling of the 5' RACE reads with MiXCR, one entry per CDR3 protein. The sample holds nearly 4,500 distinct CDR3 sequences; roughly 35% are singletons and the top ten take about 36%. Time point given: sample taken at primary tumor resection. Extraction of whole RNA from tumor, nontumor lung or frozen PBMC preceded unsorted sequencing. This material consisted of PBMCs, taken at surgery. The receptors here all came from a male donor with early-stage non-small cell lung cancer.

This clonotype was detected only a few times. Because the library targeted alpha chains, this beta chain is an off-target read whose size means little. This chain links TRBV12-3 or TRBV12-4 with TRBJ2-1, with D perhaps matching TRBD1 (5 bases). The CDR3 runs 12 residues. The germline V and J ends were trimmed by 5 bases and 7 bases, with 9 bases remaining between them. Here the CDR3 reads CASSTDSNEQFF. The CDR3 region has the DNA TGTGCCAGCAGTACCGACAGTAATGAGCAGTTCTTC.

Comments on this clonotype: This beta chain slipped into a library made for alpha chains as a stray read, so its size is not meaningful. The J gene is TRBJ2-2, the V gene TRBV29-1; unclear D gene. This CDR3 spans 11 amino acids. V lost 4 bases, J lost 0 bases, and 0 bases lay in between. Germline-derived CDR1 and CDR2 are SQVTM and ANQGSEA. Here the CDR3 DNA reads TGCAGCGTTGCGAACACCGGGGAGCTGTTTTTT. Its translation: CSVANTGELFF.

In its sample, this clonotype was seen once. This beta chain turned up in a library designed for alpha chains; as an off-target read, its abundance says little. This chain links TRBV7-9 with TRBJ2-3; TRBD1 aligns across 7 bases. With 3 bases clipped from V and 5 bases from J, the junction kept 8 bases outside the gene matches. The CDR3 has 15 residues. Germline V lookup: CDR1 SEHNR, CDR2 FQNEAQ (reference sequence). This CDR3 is CASSFRQGGGDTQYF. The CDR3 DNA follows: TGTGCCAGCAGCTTTCGACAGGGTGGGGGAGATACGCAGTATTTT. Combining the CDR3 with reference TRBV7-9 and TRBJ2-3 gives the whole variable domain DTGVSQNPRHKITKRGQNVTFRCDPISEHNRLYWYRQTLGQGPEFLTYFQNEAQLEKSRLLSDRFSAERPKGSFSTLEIQRTEQGDSAMYLCASSFRQGGGDTQYFGPGTRLTVL.

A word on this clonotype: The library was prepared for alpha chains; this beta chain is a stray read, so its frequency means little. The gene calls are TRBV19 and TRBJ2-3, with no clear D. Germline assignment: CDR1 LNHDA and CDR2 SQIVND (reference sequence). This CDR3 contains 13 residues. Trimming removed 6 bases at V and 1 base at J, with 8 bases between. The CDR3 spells CASRDPGTDTQYF. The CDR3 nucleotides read TGTGCCAGTAGGGACCCCGGCACAGATACGCAGTATTTT.

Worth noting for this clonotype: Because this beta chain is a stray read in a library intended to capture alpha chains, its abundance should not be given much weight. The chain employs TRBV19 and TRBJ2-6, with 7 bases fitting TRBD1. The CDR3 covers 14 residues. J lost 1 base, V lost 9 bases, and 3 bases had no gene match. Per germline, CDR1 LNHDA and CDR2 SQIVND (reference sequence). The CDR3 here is CASRQGSGANVLTF. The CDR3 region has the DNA TGTGCCAGCCGACAGGGATCTGGGGCCAACGTCCTGACTTTC.

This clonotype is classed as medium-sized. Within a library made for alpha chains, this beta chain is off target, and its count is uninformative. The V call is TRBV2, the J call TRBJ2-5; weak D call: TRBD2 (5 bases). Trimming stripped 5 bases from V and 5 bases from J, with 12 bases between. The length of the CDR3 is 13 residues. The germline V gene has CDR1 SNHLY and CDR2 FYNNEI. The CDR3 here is CASSLDSMETQYF. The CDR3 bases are TGTGCCAGCAGTTTGGACTCGATGGAGACCCAGTACTTC.

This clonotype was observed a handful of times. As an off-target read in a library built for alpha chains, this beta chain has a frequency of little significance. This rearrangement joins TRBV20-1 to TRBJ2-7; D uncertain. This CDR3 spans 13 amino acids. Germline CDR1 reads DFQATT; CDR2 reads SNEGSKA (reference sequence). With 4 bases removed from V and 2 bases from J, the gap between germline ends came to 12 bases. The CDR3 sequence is CSAMLSLAYEQYF. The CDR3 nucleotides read TGCAGTGCTATGTTAAGCTTAGCCTACGAGCAGTACTTC.

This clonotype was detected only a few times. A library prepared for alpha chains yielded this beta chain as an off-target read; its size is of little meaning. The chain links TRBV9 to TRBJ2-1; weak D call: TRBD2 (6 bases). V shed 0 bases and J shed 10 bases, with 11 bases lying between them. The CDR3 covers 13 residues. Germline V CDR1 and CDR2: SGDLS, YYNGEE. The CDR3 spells CASSVGGAGEQFF. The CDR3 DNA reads TGTGCCAGCAGCGTAGGCGGGGCAGGGGAGCAGTTCTTC. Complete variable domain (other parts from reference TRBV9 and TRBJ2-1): DSGVTQTPKHLITATGQRVTLRCSPRSGDLSVYWYQQSLDQGLQFLIQYYNGEERAKGNILERFSAQQFPDLHSELNLSSLELGDSALYFCASSVGGAGEQFFGPGTRLTVL.

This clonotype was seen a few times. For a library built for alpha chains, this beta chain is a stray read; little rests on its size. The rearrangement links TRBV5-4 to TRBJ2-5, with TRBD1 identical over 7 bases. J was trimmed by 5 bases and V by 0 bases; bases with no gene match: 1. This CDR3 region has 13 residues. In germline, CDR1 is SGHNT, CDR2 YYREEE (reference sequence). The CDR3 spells CASSLEDRETQYF. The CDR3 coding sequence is TGTGCCAGCAGCTTGGAGGACAGGGAGACCCAGTACTTC. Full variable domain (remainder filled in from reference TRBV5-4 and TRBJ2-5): ETGVTQSPTHLIKTRGQQVTLRCSSQSGHNTVSWYQQALGQGPQFIFQYYREEENGRGNFPPRFSGLQFPNYSSELNVNALELDDSALYLCASSLEDRETQYFGPGTRLLVL.